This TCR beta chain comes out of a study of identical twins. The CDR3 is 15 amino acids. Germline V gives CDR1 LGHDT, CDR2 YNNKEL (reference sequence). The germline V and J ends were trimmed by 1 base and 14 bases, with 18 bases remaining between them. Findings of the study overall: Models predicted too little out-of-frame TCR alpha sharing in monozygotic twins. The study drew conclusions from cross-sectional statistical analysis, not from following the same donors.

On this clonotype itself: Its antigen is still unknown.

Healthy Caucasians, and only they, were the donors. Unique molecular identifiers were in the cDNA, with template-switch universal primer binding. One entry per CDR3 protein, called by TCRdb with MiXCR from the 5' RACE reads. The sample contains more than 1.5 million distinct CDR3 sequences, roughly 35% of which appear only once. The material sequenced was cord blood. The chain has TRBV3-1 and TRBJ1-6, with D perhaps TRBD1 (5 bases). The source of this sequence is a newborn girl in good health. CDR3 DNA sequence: TGTGCCAGCAGCCAAGGGGGCGCTTGGCAATCATCCCTCCACTTT. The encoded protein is CASSQGGAWQSSLHF.